What follows are 3 T cell receptor beta chains derived from one specimen sequenced in a study of CXCR4 blockade with PD-1 therapy in pancreatic cancer. The repertoire was sequenced with immunoSEQ multiplex PCR; TCRdb's copy has only in-frame clones and lacks some. The sample has 700 to 900 clones; around 48% are singletons. Specimen: tumor tissue. The receptors derive from a human donor with pancreatic ductal adenocarcinoma.

The genes are TRBV6-8 and TRBJ1-1, with D hard to call. The CDR3 covers 14 residues. CDR1 MNHGY and CDR2 SAAAGT come from the germline V gene. The V end was cut by 6 bases, the J end by 5 bases, with 16 bases between. The CDR3 region is CASRIRQGGTEAFF. In nucleotides, the CDR3 is TGTGCCAGCAGAATACGACAAGGTGGAACTGAAGCTTTCTTT.

The J gene is TRBJ1-2, the V gene TRBV28, with D maybe TRBD1 (5 bases). The CDR3 is made up of 13 amino acids. Germline V gives CDR1 MDHEN, CDR2 SYDVKM. With 2 bases removed from V and 4 bases from J, the gap between germline ends came to 8 bases. The CDR3 DNA follows: TGTGCCAGCAGTTTAGTGGGGACCTATGGCTACACCTTC. This sequence encodes CASSLVGTYGYTF.

This clone has just a few counts. The chain uses TRBV23-1 and TRBJ2-4; no reliable D call. TRBV23-1 belongs to the ORF category, with a function that is uncertain. Trimming pared 6 bases from V and 1 base from J, leaving 16 bases between. The CDR3 spans 16 residues. In DNA, the CDR3 is TGCGCCAGCAGCCGCACGAGAGGTCTCGCCAAAAACATTCAGTACTTC. Amino acid sequence: CASSRTRGLAKNIQYF.